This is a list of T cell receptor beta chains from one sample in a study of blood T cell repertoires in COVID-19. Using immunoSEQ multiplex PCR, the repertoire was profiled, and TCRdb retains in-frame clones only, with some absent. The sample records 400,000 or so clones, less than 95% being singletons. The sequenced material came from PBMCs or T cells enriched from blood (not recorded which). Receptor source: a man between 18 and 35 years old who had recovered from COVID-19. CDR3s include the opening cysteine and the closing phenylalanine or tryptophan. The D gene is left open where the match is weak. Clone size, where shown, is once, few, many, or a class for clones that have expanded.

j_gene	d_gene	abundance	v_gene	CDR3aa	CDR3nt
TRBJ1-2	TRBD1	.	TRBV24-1	CATSERTGKGYTF	TGTGCCACCAGTGAGCGGACAGGGAAAGGCTACACCTTC
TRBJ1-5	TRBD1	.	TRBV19	CASSLTGLMNQPQHF	TGTGCCAGTAGTCTGACAGGGCTTATGAATCAGCCCCAGCATTTT
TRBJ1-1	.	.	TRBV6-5	CASSNTRGWTEAFF	TGTGCCAGCAGCAACACCCGGGGGTGGACTGAAGCTTTCTTT
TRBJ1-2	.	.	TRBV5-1	CASSLGTLPNYGYTF	TGCGCCAGCAGCTTGGGGACACTCCCAAACTATGGCTACACCTTC
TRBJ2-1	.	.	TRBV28	CASSLCPQGCEQFF	TGTGCCAGCAGTTTATGTCCGCAGGGGTGTGAGCAGTTCTTC
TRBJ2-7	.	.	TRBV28	CASSFERRSYEQYF	TGTGCCAGCAGTTTTGAGCGAAGATCCTACGAGCAGTACTTC
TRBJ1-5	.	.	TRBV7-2	CASSLVRYSNQPQHF	TGTGCCAGCAGCTTAGTCCGGTATAGCAATCAGCCCCAGCATTTT
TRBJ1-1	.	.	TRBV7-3	CASSLAGSPNTEAFF	TGTGCCAGCAGCTTGGCAGGGTCCCCGAACACTGAAGCTTTCTTT
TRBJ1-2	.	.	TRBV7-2	CASSMVGAYGYTF	TGTGCCAGCAGCATGGTGGGCGCCTACGGCTACACCTTC
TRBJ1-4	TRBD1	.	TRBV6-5	CASSSGGYRGEKLFF	TGTGCCAGCAGCTCCGGCGGGTACAGGGGGGAAAAACTGTTTTTT
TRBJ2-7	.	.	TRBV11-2	CASSLGLAYEQYF	TGTGCCAGCAGCTTAGGGCTAGCCTACGAGCAGTACTTC
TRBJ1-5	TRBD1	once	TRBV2	CASSRTGREPQHF	TGTGCCAGCAGCAGGACAGGGAGGGAGCCCCAGCATTTT
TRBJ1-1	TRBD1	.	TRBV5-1	CASGTGGTEAFF	TGCGCCAGCGGTACAGGGGGCACTGAAGCTTTCTTT
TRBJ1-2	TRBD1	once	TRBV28	CASNPGTGRFYTF	TGTGCCAGCAATCCTGGGACAGGGCGATTCTACACCTTC
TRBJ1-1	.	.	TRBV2	CASGGPHIMNTEAFF	TGTGCCAGCGGCGGGCCGCACATCATGAACACTGAAGCTTTCTTT
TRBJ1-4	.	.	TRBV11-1	CASSPTGFGNEKLFF	TGTGCCAGCAGCCCGACAGGATTTGGTAATGAAAAACTGTTTTTT
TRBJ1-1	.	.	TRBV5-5	CASSLMGVSTEAFF	TGTGCCAGCAGCTTGATGGGCGTCAGTACTGAAGCTTTCTTT
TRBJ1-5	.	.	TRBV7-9	CASSSTGGQPQHF	TGTGCCAGCAGCTCCACCGGGGGGCAGCCCCAGCATTTT
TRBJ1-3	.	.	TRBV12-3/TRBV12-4	CASSAMTVDTIYF	TGTGCCAGCAGTGCGATGACAGTGGACACCATATATTTT
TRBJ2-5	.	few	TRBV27	CASRADERQYF	TGTGCCAGCAGAGCCGATGAGCGCCAGTACTTC
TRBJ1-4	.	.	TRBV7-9	CASGLGRVTNEKLFF	TGTGCCAGCGGACTTGGGAGGGTTACTAATGAAAAACTGTTTTTT
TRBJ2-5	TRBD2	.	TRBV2	CASLMGLAGTETQYF	TGTGCCAGCCTAATGGGACTAGCGGGGACAGAGACCCAGTACTTC
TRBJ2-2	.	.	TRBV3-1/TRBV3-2	CASSIQGQNTGELFF	TGTGCCAGCAGCATACAGGGACAGAACACCGGGGAGCTGTTTTTT
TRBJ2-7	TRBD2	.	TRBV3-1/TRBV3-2	CASSPYWTSGRNAYEQYF	TGTGCCAGCAGCCCCTATTGGACTAGCGGGAGGAACGCCTACGAGCAGTACTTC
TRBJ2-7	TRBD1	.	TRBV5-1	CASSFPTGTGDYEQYF	TGCGCCAGCAGCTTCCCGACCGGGACAGGGGACTACGAGCAGTACTTC
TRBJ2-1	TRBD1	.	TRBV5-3	CARSLNHTRDSYYNEQFF	TGTGCCAGAAGCTTAAACCACACCCGGGACAGCTATTACAATGAGCAGTTCTTC
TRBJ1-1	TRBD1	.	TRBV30	CAWTPLDRGETEAFF	TGTGCCTGGACCCCCCTAGACAGGGGAGAGACTGAAGCTTTCTTT
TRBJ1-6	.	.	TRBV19	CASRITGNSYNSPLHF	TGTGCCAGTAGGATCACAGGGAACTCCTATAATTCACCCCTCCACTTT
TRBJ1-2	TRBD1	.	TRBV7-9	CASSLVPTGGGYTF	TGTGCCAGCAGCTTAGTTCCAACAGGGGGAGGCTACACCTTC
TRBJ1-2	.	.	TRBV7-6	CASSSSDSVVGGYTF	TGTGCCAGCAGCTCCTCGGACAGCGTCGTCGGTGGCTACACCTTC
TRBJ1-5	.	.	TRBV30	CAWSRTQSNQPQHF	TGTGCCTGGAGTAGGACACAGAGCAATCAGCCCCAGCATTTT
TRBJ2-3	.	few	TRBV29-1	CSGGGEAGKTSTDTQYF	TGCAGCGGGGGGGGCGAAGCGGGAAAGACTAGCACAGATACGCAGTATTTT
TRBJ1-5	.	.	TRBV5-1	CASSLKGEINQPQHF	TGCGCCAGCAGCTTGAAGGGGGAAATTAATCAGCCCCAGCATTTT
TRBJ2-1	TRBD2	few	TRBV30	CAWSGPTSGSSYNEQFF	TGTGCCTGGAGTGGGCCGACTAGCGGAAGCTCCTACAATGAGCAGTTCTTC
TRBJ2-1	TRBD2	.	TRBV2	CASTAGLAAINEQFF	TGTGCCAGCACCGCTGGACTAGCGGCTATCAATGAGCAGTTCTTC
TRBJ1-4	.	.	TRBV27	CASRDQGNEKLFF	TGTGCCAGCAGGGACCAGGGTAATGAAAAACTGTTTTTT
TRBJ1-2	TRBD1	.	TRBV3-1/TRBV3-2	CASSQDTGQPDLYGYTF	TGTGCCAGCAGCCAAGATACGGGACAGCCGGACCTCTATGGCTACACCTTC
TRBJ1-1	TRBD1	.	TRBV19	CASSNRGMNTEAFF	TGTGCCAGTAGCAACAGGGGGATGAACACTGAAGCTTTCTTT
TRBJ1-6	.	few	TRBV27	CASSFLTQAGYNSPLHF	TGTGCCAGCAGCTTCCTGACACAGGCTGGGTATAATTCACCCCTCCACTTT
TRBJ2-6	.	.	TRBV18	CASSPREGAGANVLTF	TGTGCCAGCTCACCACGAGAGGGGGCTGGGGCCAACGTCCTGACTTTC
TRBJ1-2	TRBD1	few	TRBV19	CASSIGQGAFTSYTF	TGTGCCAGTAGTATCGGACAGGGGGCGTTTACCAGCTACACCTTC
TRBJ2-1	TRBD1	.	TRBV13	CASSWGQGREQFF	TGTGCCAGCAGCTGGGGACAGGGGAGGGAGCAGTTCTTC
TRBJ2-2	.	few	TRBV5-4	CASTDSTTGELFF	TGTGCCAGCACGGACAGTACCACCGGGGAGCTGTTTTTT
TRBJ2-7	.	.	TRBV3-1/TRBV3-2	CASSHGQHYEQYF	TGTGCCAGCAGCCACGGACAGCACTACGAGCAGTACTTC
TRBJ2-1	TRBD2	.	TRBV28	CASRSRLAGEARDYNEQFF	TGTGCCAGCAGGTCTAGACTAGCGGGAGAAGCGCGAGACTACAATGAGCAGTTCTTC